This T cell receptor beta chain was recorded in a study of blood T cell repertoires in COVID-19. Study at large: The study drew acute and convalescent COVID-19 samples from the United States, Italy and Spain. PBMCs, B-cell-depleted T cells, or T cells were the source of the cDNA or gDNA that made up the material.

The J segment lost 4 bases and the V segment lost 6 bases, leaving 3 bases of the junction unmatched. Germline V gene sequence: CDR1 LNHDA, CDR2 SQIVND (reference sequence). The CDR3 runs 13 residues. This table comes from immunoSEQ multiplex PCR, and its TCRdb copy is limited to in-frame clones, with some not included. Of approximately 240,000 clones detected, roughly 87% appear once; the ten largest clones hold about 6.9%. The chain has TRBV19 and TRBJ2-1, with 7 bases identical to TRBD1. This clonotype was obtained from a woman under 40 with acute COVID-19. The sequenced sample was PBMCs or T cells enriched from blood (not recorded which). In DNA, the CDR3 is TGTGCCAGTAGCCCGGGACAGTACAATGAGCAGTTCTTC. It encodes CASSPGQYNEQFF.